This paragraph covers one T cell receptor (beta chain) sequence. The sample originates from a study of CD8 T cells in Susac syndrome. Study-wide background: Intravenous immunoglobulin alone or corticosteroids were being given to patients with Susac syndrome at blood draw, unless they were therapy-naive.

Germline V CDR1 and CDR2: DFQATT, SNEGSKA (reference sequence). The CDR3 consists of 14 residues. The V gene end was trimmed by 6 bases and the J gene end by 4 bases; junction bases not matched to a gene: 9. Reverse transcription of about 0.5 to 1 ug RNA used random hexamers. TCRdb reprocessed the immunoSEQ multiplex PCR reads via MiXCR and lists one record per CDR3 protein. Of some 180,000 distinct CDR3 sequences listed, around 94% are singletons. CD8+ and CD4+ T cells circulating in blood were sequenced for TCR beta. This clonotype was sampled from a human donor with Susac syndrome. The chain couples TRBV20-1 to TRBJ2-5; 9 bases fit TRBD1. The specimen was CD4+ T cells from PBMCs. The CDR3 loop reads CSAKTGGVRETQYF. The DNA of the CDR3 is TGCAGTGCCAAGACAGGGGGGGTTCGAGAGACCCAGTACTTC.